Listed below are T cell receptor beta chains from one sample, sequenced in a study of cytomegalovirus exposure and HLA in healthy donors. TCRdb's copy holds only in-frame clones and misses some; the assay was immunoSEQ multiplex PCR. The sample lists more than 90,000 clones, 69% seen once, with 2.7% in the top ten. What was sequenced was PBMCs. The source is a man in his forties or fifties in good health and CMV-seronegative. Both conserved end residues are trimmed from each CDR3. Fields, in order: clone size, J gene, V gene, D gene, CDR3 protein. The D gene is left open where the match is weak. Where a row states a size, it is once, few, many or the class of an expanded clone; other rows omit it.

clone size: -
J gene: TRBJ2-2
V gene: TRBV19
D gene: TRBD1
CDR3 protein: ASSIAPGQARYGELF

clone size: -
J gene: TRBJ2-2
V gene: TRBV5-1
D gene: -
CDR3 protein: ASSLGTLGGELF

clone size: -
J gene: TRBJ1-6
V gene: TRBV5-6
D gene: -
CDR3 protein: ASSLEGVGYNSPLH

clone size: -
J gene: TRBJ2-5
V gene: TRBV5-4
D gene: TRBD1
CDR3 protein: ASSFEQGRDLGETQY

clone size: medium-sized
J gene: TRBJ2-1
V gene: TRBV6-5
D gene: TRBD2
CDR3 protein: ASSYWREAFYNEQF

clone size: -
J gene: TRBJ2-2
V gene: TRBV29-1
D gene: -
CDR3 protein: SVGRSTGELF

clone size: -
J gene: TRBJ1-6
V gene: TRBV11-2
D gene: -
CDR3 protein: ASSSPSSGSPLH

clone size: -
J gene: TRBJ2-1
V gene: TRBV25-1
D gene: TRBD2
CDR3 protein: ASSRLAGIGNEQF

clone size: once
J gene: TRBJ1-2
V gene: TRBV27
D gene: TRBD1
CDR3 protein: ASRKGALGYT

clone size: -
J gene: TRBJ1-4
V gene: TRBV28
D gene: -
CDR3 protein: ASSPGGEANEKLF

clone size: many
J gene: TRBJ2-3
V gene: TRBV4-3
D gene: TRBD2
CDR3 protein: ASSQARSGGGSDTQY

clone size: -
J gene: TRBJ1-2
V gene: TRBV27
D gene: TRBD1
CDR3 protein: ASSQGQLYGYT

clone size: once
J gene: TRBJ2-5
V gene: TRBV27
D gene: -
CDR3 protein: ASSPLPSGEGQETQY

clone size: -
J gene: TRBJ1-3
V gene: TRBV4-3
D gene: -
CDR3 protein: ASSQGALALGNTIY

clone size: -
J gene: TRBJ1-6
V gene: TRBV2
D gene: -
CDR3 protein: ARRGPIDSPLH

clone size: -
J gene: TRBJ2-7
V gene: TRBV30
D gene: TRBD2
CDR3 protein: AWTSTHFTSGGFPAYEQY

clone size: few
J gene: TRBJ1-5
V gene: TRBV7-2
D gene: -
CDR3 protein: ASSVTGIGQPQH

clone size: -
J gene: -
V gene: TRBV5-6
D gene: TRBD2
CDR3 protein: ASTVGGTSYEQY

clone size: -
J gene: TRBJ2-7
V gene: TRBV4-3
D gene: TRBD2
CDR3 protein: ASSPRVSGGASNEQY

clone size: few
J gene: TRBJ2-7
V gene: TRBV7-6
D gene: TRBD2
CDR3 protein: ASSPRGLVDEQY

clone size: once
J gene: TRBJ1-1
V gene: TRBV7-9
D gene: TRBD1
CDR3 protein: ASSLAGQGFGEAF

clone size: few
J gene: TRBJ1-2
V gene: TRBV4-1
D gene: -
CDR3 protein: ASSQTESNYGYT

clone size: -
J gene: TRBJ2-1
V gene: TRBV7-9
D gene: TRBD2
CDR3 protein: ASSLWLAGSYNEQF

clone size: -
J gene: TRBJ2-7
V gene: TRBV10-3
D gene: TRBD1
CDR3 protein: AIKFRDREDDEQY

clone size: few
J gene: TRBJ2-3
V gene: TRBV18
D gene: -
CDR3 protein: ASSPLQGRTDTQY

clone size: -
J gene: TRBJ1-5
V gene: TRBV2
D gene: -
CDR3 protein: ASYSGPGQPQH

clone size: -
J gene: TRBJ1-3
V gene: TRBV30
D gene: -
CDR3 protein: AWRALGAGNTIY

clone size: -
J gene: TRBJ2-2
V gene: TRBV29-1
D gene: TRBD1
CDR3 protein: SADSGTGRTGELF

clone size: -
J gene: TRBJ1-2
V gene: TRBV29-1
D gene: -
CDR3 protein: SVAVYSGLGYT

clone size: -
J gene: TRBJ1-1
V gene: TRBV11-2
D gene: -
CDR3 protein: ASSYTYRGDTEAF

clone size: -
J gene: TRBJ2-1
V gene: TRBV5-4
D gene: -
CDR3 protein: ASSEGDLGQF

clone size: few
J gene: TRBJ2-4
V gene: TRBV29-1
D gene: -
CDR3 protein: SVGGGRGLSGIQY

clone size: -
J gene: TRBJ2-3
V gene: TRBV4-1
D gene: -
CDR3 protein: ASSGNRGSTDTQY

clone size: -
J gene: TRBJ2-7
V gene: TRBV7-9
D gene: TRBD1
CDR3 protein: ASSRDRAKG

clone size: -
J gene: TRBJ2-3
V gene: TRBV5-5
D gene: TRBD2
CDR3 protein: ASTITGLGGADTQY

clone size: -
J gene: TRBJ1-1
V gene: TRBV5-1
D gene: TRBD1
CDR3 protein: ASSYRGQVNTEAF

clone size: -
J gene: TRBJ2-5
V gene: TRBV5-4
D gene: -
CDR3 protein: ASSLDTKETQY

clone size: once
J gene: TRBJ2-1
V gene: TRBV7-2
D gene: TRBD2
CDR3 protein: ASSLVLAESYNEQF

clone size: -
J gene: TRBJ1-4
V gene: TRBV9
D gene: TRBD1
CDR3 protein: ASSVADRDEKLF

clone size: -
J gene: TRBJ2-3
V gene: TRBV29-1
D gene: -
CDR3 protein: SVVGGGVTDTQY

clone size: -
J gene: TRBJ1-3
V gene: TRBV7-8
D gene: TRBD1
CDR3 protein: ASSFSAGGPGNTIY